This is a list of T cell receptor beta chains from one sample in a study of T cell repertoires in cytomegalovirus infection. Antigen specificity for these receptors is unknown. In TCRdb, the reads were re-called with MiXCR into one record per CDR3 protein. The table lists just over 450,000 distinct CDR3 sequences, approximately 40% of them singletons. The sequences come from cultured PBMCs, collected from culture after CMV antigen stimulation. These receptors were obtained from a human donor in good health (CMV status not recorded). Some clones in this sample may be carry-over from other donors' samples. The conserved cysteine and the conserved F or W are not part of the CDR3 here. Fields, in order: V gene, J gene, CDR3 protein.

>TRBV27|TRBJ2-1
ASSLIAGGPSEQF
>TRBV4-1|TRBJ1-4
ASSLRTDPGDEKLF
>TRBV6-6|TRBJ1-1
ASSPLSFGRRGNTEAF
>TRBV5-6|TRBJ2-1
ASIAGPSGSYNEQF
>TRBV7-2|TRBJ2-1
ASSLPRPLVAPENEQF
>TRBV20-1|TRBJ2-5
SARGGGEETQY
>TRBV7-4|TRBJ2-1
TSGPRHEQF
>TRBV7-8|TRBJ1-1
ASSFSRNTEAF
>TRBV15|TRBJ1-4
ATSPGTGPNEKLF
>TRBV7-4|TRBJ2-7
ASSSGQGRYEQY
>TRBV12-5|TRBJ1-3
ASGLVQTFSGNTIY
>TRBV6-1|TRBJ2-2
ASSARLSVGQTGELF
>TRBV2|TRBJ1-2
ASSVFRGSDGYT
>TRBV4-1|TRBJ2-1
ASSPYPREGSEQF
>TRBV19|TRBJ2-1
ASRLAGVNEQF
>TRBV6-1|TRBJ2-1
ASAGERGLTITSYNEQF
>TRBV5-1|TRBJ1-2
ASSSRQGNNYGYT
>TRBV12-3/TRBV12-4|TRBJ1-1
KPPCWNTEAF
>TRBV4-3|TRBJ2-1
ASSQEVSAGGYYNEQF
>TRBV7-2|TRBJ2-1
ASSRTSGSDNEQF
>TRBV6-2/TRBV6-3|TRBJ2-3
ASSYGLRGTDTQY
>TRBV6-4|TRBJ2-5
ASSTQAGETQY
>TRBV7-2|TRBJ2-2
ASSLASAGSTGELF
>TRBV7-9|TRBJ1-6
ASTLLVGNSPLH
>TRBV4-3|TRBJ2-3
ASSHTDTDTQY
>TRBV19|TRBJ2-7
ASSIRGGSQRIEQY
>TRBV12-3/TRBV12-4|TRBJ1-2
ASGGQDLLSYGYT
>TRBV6-8|TRBJ2-3
ATSRGYADTQY
>TRBV12-3/TRBV12-4|TRBJ1-4
ASSPGGVNEKLF
>TRBV6-2/TRBV6-3|TRBJ1-2
ASSTTTGQFYGYT
>TRBV12-3/TRBV12-4|TRBJ2-1
ASSLARGSGGYNEQF
>TRBV6-5|TRBJ1-2
AKGGFGGYT
>TRBV12-3/TRBV12-4|TRBJ2-7
ASSFGGQTYEQY
>TRBV7-8|TRBJ1-5
ASSLSVTQPQH
>TRBV7-6|TRBJ2-3
ASSLAGLATDTQY
>TRBV6-1|TRBJ1-4
ASRKGGRNEKLF
>TRBV4-1|TRBJ2-3
ASSPRGGPIRADTQY
>TRBV19|TRBJ1-2
ASSILRGDGGYT
>TRBV6-1|TRBJ1-5
ASSKGTFDQPQH
>TRBV3-1|TRBJ2-3
ASSLQASGGGGTQY
>TRBV3-1|TRBJ2-1
ASSQVISYNEQF
>TRBV7-9|TRBJ2-5
ASSAYGAQETQY
>TRBV6-1|TRBJ2-7
ASSEILRRRSYEQY
>TRBV4-3|TRBJ2-7
ASSQDTLAGGNPYEQY
>TRBV11-2|TRBJ2-1
ASSLDGGRGSSYNEQF
>TRBV5-1|TRBJ2-1
ASSLEQAVQF
>TRBV12-3/TRBV12-4|TRBJ2-1
ASSLGGSADEQF
>TRBV6-8|TRBJ2-1
ASTTHRTTRLDEQF